This TCR beta chain was found in a study of shared clonotypes between healthy human individuals. Regarding the study as a whole: Memory subsets generally showed lower estimated richness than naive subsets.

Trimming cost V 7 bases and J 4 bases; bases outside gene matches: 9. The V gene's germline CDR1 is SGHAT and CDR2 FQNNGV. The CDR3 consists of 14 residues. As regards this clone: Its antigen is unidentified.

In the original analysis: Filtering differed since immunoSEQ provided only junctions, with no quality scores. The table came from immunoSEQ multiplex PCR; TCRdb's copy has only in-frame clones and leaves some out. V, J and clone size derive from that table, while D and trimming were established from the DNA sequence. The sample records approximately 320,000 clones, around two thirds being singletons. This clonotype was obtained from a man aged 25 to 40 in good health. This rearrangement joins TRBV11-2 to TRBJ2-5; 7 positions match TRBD2. Sample: memory CD4+ T cells sorted from blood. Subset noted: CD45RA-negative fraction. The CDR3 loop is CASTWGGRVETQYF. The CDR3 coding sequence is TGTGCCAGCACCTGGGGGGGAAGGGTAGAGACCCAGTACTTC.